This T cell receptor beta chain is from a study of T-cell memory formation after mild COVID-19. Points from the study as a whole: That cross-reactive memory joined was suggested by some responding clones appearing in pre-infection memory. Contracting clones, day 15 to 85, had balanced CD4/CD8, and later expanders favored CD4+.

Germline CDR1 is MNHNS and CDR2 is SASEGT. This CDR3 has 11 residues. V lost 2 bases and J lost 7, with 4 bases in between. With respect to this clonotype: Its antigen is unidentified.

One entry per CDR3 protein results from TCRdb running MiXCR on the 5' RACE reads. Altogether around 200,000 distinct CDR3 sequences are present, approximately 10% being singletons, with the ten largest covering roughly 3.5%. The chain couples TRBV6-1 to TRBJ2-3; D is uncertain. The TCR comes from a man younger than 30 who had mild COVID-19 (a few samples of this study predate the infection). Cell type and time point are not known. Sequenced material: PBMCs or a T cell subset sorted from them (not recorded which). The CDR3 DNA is TGTGCCAGCAGTGAAAGGCATACGCAGTATTTT. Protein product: CASSERHTQYF.